The present T cell receptor beta chain was sequenced within a study of T-cell memory formation after mild COVID-19. Study overall: TCR clusters were largely donor specific.

Study results and limitations: Clones that got smaller from day 15 to 85 had even CD4/CD8, while clones growing later tipped toward CD4+. Mostly located in CM and EM were contracting CD4+ clones, with contracting CD8+ clones located in EMRA.

MiXCR, applied by TCRdb to the 5' RACE reads, yields one record per CDR3 protein. The data show about 410,000 distinct CDR3 sequences, roughly 17% seen once. The CDR3 contains 13 residues. Germline V lookup: CDR1 SGHRS, CDR2 YFSETQ. The V end was cut by 1 base, the J end by 7 bases, with 8 bases between. A note on this clonotype: Its antigen remains unknown.

The rearrangement joins TRBV5-1 to TRBJ1-4; no clear D. Sequencing was done on a sample of PBMCs or a T cell subset sorted from them (not recorded which). This receptor was taken from a man aged 18-30 years who had mild COVID-19 (a few samples of this study predate the infection). Cell type and time point are not known. The CDR3 DNA is TGCGCCAGCAGCTTGCGGTTGGGTGAAAAACTGTTTTTT. Encoded protein: CASSLRLGEKLFF.